Given below is one TCR beta chain in context. Per the authors' pipeline: Reference gene primer amplification in the assay estimated nucleated cell counts. TCRdb keeps only in-frame clones here, not all; method: immunoSEQ multiplex PCR. The V and J calls and clone size are taken from that table; D and trimming were inferred from the DNA. This sample carries under 100,000 clones, 70% to 90% of them seen once, and the ten largest clones take over 9.5%. V lost 1 base and J lost 4; bases outside the gene matches: 13. This CDR3 has 18 residues. Germline V gene lookup returns CDR1 MGHRA and CDR2 YSYEKL. The data belong to a study of blood T cell repertoires in COVID-19. Turning to the study itself: Acute and convalescent COVID-19 samples came from the United States, Italy and Spain. PBMCs, B-cell-depleted T cells, or T cells were the source of the cDNA or gDNA that made up the material.

V and J are TRBV4-1 and TRBJ2-3; TRBD2 matches at 8 bases. Sequencing was done on a sample of peripheral blood. This receptor was identified in a woman between 70 and 85 years old with active or convalescent COVID-19. The CDR3 DNA sequence: TGCGCCAGCAGCCAAGGTCCCCAAGTCGGGGGGGCTTCAGATACGCAGTATTTT. Its protein product is CASSQGPQVGGASDTQYF.